This T cell receptor beta chain was profiled in a study of blood T cell repertoires in COVID-19. As for the study in general: Researchers got acute and convalescent COVID-19 samples from the United States, Italy and Spain. The analysed material was cDNA or gDNA that came from T cells, B-cell-depleted T cells, or PBMCs.

Original data processing: Estimates of nucleated cell counts were drawn from the amplification of reference gene primers. Some clones are missing from TCRdb's copy, which holds only in-frame ones; the method was immunoSEQ multiplex PCR. From that table come the V and J calls and clone size; the DNA was used to work out D and trimming. The sample includes about 80,000 clones, just over 85% of them seen just once. This receptor was taken from a woman aged 80 or over with acute or convalescent COVID-19. The sequencing input was peripheral blood.

CDR3 coding DNA: TGCAGTGCTAGTTTTAGCGGGGGCCGATCAACAGATACGCAGTATTTT. Translation gives CSASFSGGRSTDTQYF. This chain links TRBV20-1 with TRBJ2-3; 9 positions agree with TRBD2. The germline CDR1 and CDR2 sequences are DFQATT and SNEGSKA (reference sequence). V lost 3 bases to trimming and J lost 3 bases; unmatched junction nucleotides: 10. The CDR3 length is 16 residues.